The text below deals with one T cell receptor (beta chain). What it recognizes is unknown. These data are taken from a study of shared clonotypes between healthy human individuals. Roughly 210 ng DNA, approximately 31,000 T cell genomes, went into each sorted-subset replicate PCR. TCRdb keeps only in-frame clones here, not all; method: immunoSEQ multiplex PCR. The sample lists about 1.5 million clones; approximately 98% were seen once. Findings of the study overall: Although depth was large, rarefaction showed that sequencing of the sorted subsets was incomplete.

This clonotype was sampled from a man younger than 40 in good health. The sequencing input was naive CD4+ T cells sorted from blood. Subset specified: CD45RA+ positively selected.

The CDR3 DNA reads TGTGCCAGCAGTGGTCAGTACACTGAAGCTTTCTTT. Its protein is CASSGQYTEAFF. The rearrangement joins TRBV6-1 to TRBJ1-1; D is unclear. Germline V gives CDR1 MNHNS, CDR2 SASEGT. V was cut by 4 bases and J by 3 bases, with 6 bases left in between. The CDR3 is made up of 12 amino acids.